This T cell receptor (beta chain) was recorded in a study of blood T cell repertoires in COVID-19. Sequenced by immunoSEQ multiplex PCR; TCRdb stores in-frame clones only, minus some. The sample carries tens of thousands of clones, about four fifths recorded once. CDR1 is SNHLY, CDR2 FYNNEI, per germline. The CDR3 length is 15 residues. After removal of 1 base from V and 10 bases from J, the junction contained 12 bases not matched to a gene. The source material was peripheral blood. The chain links TRBV2 to TRBJ1-1; 7 bases fit TRBD1. The origin of this receptor is a human donor in a cohort sampled during active COVID-19. CDR3 region: CASSEVLGGAMGAFF. CDR3 coding DNA: TGTGCCAGCAGTGAAGTTTTAGGGGGCGCCATGGGAGCTTTCTTT.